This T cell receptor beta chain appears in the sequencing data of a study of blood T cell repertoires in COVID-19. Background on the study: The origin of the acute and convalescent COVID-19 samples was the United States, Italy and Spain. T cells, B-cell-depleted T cells, or PBMCs provided the cDNA or gDNA that served as material.

From germline, CDR1 is SGHVS and CDR2 FQNEAQ. This CDR3 has 12 amino acids. V gave up 4 bases and J gave up 8 bases, with 11 bases separating them. Per the original data handling: Scientists estimated how many nucleated cells there were by amplifying reference gene primers. Using immunoSEQ multiplex PCR, the repertoire was profiled, and TCRdb retains in-frame clones only, with some absent. The V and J calls and the clone size are those of that table, but D and trimming were determined from the DNA. Of over 50,000 clones listed, more than 75% are singletons. This sequence was found in a man in his 60s with acute or convalescent COVID-19. The chain has TRBV7-8 and TRBJ2-5, with D unresolved. Sequenced sample: peripheral blood. This CDR3 is CASSSRMTTQYF. As DNA, the CDR3 is TGTGCCAGCAGCTCCCGGATGACTACCCAGTACTTC.